One sample yielded the 20 T cell receptor beta chains listed below, sequenced in a study of cytomegalovirus exposure and HLA in healthy donors. Data came from immunoSEQ multiplex PCR; TCRdb stores just in-frame clones and leaves some out. Of tens of thousands of clones in the sample, about 96% were seen once. The sample comprised PBMCs. The receptors were gathered from a woman in her late teens or twenties in good health and CMV-seronegative.

J is TRBJ2-1 and V is TRBV9, with TRBD2 matching 8 bases. The junction had 4 bases not matched to a gene; V was cut back by 4 bases and J by 1 base. Germline assignment: CDR1 SGDLS and CDR2 YYNGEE. This CDR3 comprises 15 residues. This CDR3 reads CASSTSGGSYNEQFF. In DNA, the CDR3 is TGTGCCAGCAGCACAAGCGGGGGTTCCTACAATGAGCAGTTCTTC.

V and J are TRBV27 and TRBJ2-1, with 9 bases that match TRBD2. CDR1 is MNHEY, CDR2 SMNVEV, per germline (reference sequence). The CDR3 covers 16 residues. The trim removed 1 base at V and 10 bases at J, leaving 11 bases unmatched. The CDR3 bases are TGTGCCAGCAGTTTATTGTGGTCGACTAGCGGAGGAGAGCAGTTCTTC. Protein product: CASSLLWSTSGGEQFF.

V and J are TRBV6-5 and TRBJ1-2; D unclear. Germline V gene lookup returns CDR1 MNHEY and CDR2 SVGAGI. Trimming shortened V by 6 bases and J by 5 bases, and 10 bases separated the two germline ends. This CDR3 has 12 amino acids. In nucleotides, the CDR3 is TGTGCCAGCAGCGGACTTGGGTATGGCTACACCTTC. Amino acids: CASSGLGYGYTF.

The rearrangement uses TRBV7-2 and TRBJ2-7; TRBD1 is a possible D gene (5 bases). The CDR3 loop spans 16 amino acids. From germline, CDR1 is SGHTA and CDR2 FQGNSA. Trimming stripped 5 bases from V and 0 bases from J, with 17 bases between. The CDR3 here is CASSRFPDSLSYEQYF. The CDR3 nucleotides are TGTGCCAGCAGCCGATTTCCCGACAGCCTCTCCTACGAGCAGTACTTC.

V and J are TRBV4-3 and TRBJ2-2; TRBD1 aligns across 10 bases. Trimming removed 3 bases from V and 3 bases from J; junction bases left unmatched: 10. The CDR3 is 18 residues long. CDR1 is LGHNA and CDR2 is YSLEER in the germline V gene. CDR3 coding DNA: TGCGCCAGCAGCCAGGCCGTGGCCGGGACAGGGGACACCGGGGAGCTGTTTTTT. Translation: CASSQAVAGTGDTGELFF.

The rearrangement links TRBV11-2 to TRBJ2-6; 9 nucleotides align to TRBD1. V was clipped by 5 bases and J by 4 bases; unmatched bases: 3. The CDR3 has 15 amino acids. The germline gives CDR1 SGHAT, CDR2 FQNNGV. The CDR3 spells CASSRDRAGANVLTF. In DNA, the CDR3 is TGTGCCAGCAGCCGGGACAGGGCCGGGGCCAACGTCCTGACTTTC.

The V gene is TRBV27, the J gene TRBJ2-3, with TRBD2 matching over 11 bases. Germline trimming cut 5 bases from V and 6 bases from J; bases unmatched to any gene: 7. CDR1 is MNHEY, CDR2 SMNVEV, per germline (reference sequence). This CDR3 comprises 15 residues. The CDR3 coding sequence is TGTGCCAGCAGTCCAATAGCGGGGGGGCCGGATACGCAGTATTTT. Residues: CASSPIAGGPDTQYF.

This chain connects TRBV28 to TRBJ1-5; D is undetermined. V was trimmed by 8 bases and J by 0 bases, leaving 14 bases between them. CDR3 length equals 15 residues. Germline V gives CDR1 MDHEN, CDR2 SYDVKM. The CDR3 sequence: CASGTGIYSNQPQHF. As DNA, the CDR3 is TGTGCCAGCGGAACGGGAATCTATAGCAATCAGCCCCAGCATTTT. Filled out from reference TRBV28 and TRBJ1-5, the complete variable domain reads DVKVTQSSRYLVKRTGEKVFLECVQDMDHENMFWYRQDPGLGLRLIYFSYDVKMKEKGDIPEGYSVSREKKERFSLILESASTNQTSMYLCASGTGIYSNQPQHFGDGTRLSIL.

The chain employs TRBV29-1 and TRBJ2-1, with D perhaps matching TRBD2 (6 bases). V lost 3 bases and J lost 5, with 11 bases in between. CDR1 is SQVTM, CDR2 ANQGSEA, per germline. This CDR3 spans 13 amino acids. In nucleotides, the CDR3 is TGCAGCGTTGACCGGGGGTGGGACAATGAGCAGTTCTTC. Translation: CSVDRGWDNEQFF.

The chain uses TRBV28 and TRBJ2-5, with TRBD2 identical over 12 bases. J lost 5 bases, V lost 6 bases, and 7 bases had no gene match. CDR3 length: 15 amino acids. The V gene's germline CDR1 is MDHEN and CDR2 SYDVKM. The DNA for the CDR3 is TGTGCCAGCAGCCGCCTAGCGGGAGGGATTGAGACCCAGTACTTC. Its protein is CASSRLAGGIETQYF. Full variable domain (rest looked up from reference TRBV28 and TRBJ2-5): DVKVTQSSRYLVKRTGEKVFLECVQDMDHENMFWYRQDPGLGLRLIYFSYDVKMKEKGDIPEGYSVSREKKERFSLILESASTNQTSMYLCASSRLAGGIETQYFGPGTRLLVL.

This clone was picked up one time. The V call is TRBV10-1, the J call TRBJ2-4; D unclear. Germline CDR1 and CDR2: WNHNN and SYGVQD (reference sequence). The CDR3 covers 14 residues. Trimming removed 2 bases from V and 7 bases from J, with 12 bases in between. CDR3 nucleotides: TGCGCCAGCAGTGAGAGTTGGCCGTGGAACATTCAGTACTTC. Amino acid sequence: CASSESWPWNIQYF.

The V call is TRBV10-3, the J call TRBJ1-4; 8 positions agree with TRBD1. The CDR3 has 14 residues. Per the germline V gene, CDR1 is ENHRY and CDR2 is SYGVKD. V was pared by 10 bases and J by 5 bases, with 9 bases of the junction left unmatched. The CDR3 coding sequence is TGTGCCACCGCAGGGACAGGAAACAATGAAAAACTGTTTTTT. This sequence encodes CATAGTGNNEKLFF.

The V call is TRBV7-9, the J call TRBJ2-7, with 15 bases matching TRBD2. This CDR3 is built from 19 residues. J gave up 6 bases and V 5 bases, and 17 bases lay outside the gene matches. Germline loops: CDR1 SEHNR, CDR2 FQNEAQ (reference sequence). In DNA, the CDR3 is TGTGCCAGCAGCCCCCACGGACTAGCGGGAGGGAGACTCGCCCTCGAGCAGTACTTC. Protein sequence: CASSPHGLAGGRLALEQYF.

The genes are TRBV28 and TRBJ1-3; weak D call: TRBD1 (5 bases). The CDR3 consists of 13 residues. The germline V gene has CDR1 MDHEN and CDR2 SYDVKM. V lost 11 bases to trimming and J lost 4 bases, with 15 bases between them. CDR3 sequence: CAGAGRGGNTIYF. The CDR3 nucleotides read TGTGCCGGCGCCGGGAGGGGAGGAAACACCATATATTTT. The full variable domain, its missing parts supplied by reference TRBV28 and TRBJ1-3, is DVKVTQSSRYLVKRTGEKVFLECVQDMDHENMFWYRQDPGLGLRLIYFSYDVKMKEKGDIPEGYSVSREKKERFSLILESASTNQTSMYLCAGAGRGGNTIYFGEGSWLTVV.

The chain has TRBV28 and TRBJ2-2; 8 nucleotides agree with TRBD1. The germline V gene encodes CDR1 MDHEN and CDR2 SYDVKM. The CDR3 contains 14 residues. V shed 8 bases, J shed 6 bases, and the junction held 8 bases outside the gene matches. The CDR3 DNA reads as TGTGCCAGCCTAGACAGGGGAAAGTCCGGGGAGCTGTTTTTT. It translates to CASLDRGKSGELFF.

The chain links TRBV28 to TRBJ1-2; 7 bases match TRBD1. The CDR3 has 17 residues. Germline CDR1 reads MDHEN; CDR2 reads SYDVKM. After removal of 7 bases from V and 4 bases from J, the junction contained 18 bases not matched to a gene. The CDR3 here is CASIGPGTTGNSYGYTF. The CDR3 bases are TGTGCCAGCATCGGTCCGGGAACGACAGGGAACAGCTATGGCTACACCTTC.

The chain recombines TRBV4-2 with TRBJ2-3; 8 bases are a match to TRBD2. Germline CDR1 and CDR2: LGHNA and YNFKEQ. Unmatched junction bases numbered 8, after V lost 2 bases and J lost 7 bases. CDR3 size: 15 residues. CDR3 sequence: CASSQRGAGGYTQYF. DNA of the CDR3: TGTGCCAGCAGCCAAAGGGGGGCGGGAGGATATACGCAGTATTTT.

The genes are TRBV19 and TRBJ1-4, with D perhaps TRBD1 (6 bases). CDR1 LNHDA and CDR2 SQIVND come from the germline V gene (reference sequence). The V and J ends lost 6 bases and 0 bases respectively, with 11 bases between them. The CDR3 sequence is 15 residues long. Written as DNA, the CDR3 is TGTGCCAGTAGGGCACAGGGAGCAACTAATGAAAAACTGTTTTTT. Its translation is CASRAQGATNEKLFF.

This clone has only one observation. The rearrangement links TRBV7-2 to TRBJ2-3; 12 bases match TRBD2. This CDR3 is built from 14 residues. The V gene's germline CDR1 is SGHTA and CDR2 FQGNSA. V lost 5 bases and J lost 5; bases outside the gene matches: 2. The CDR3 sequence is CASSPGLAGDTQYF. DNA of the CDR3: TGTGCCAGCAGCCCGGGACTAGCGGGAGATACGCAGTATTTT.

J is TRBJ2-5 and V is TRBV5-4; the D gene is possibly TRBD1 (6 bases). The CDR3 covers 13 residues. Trimming shortened V by 0 bases and J by 5 bases, and 8 bases separated the two germline ends. Germline CDR1 and CDR2: SGHNT and YYREEE (reference sequence). CDR3 in DNA: TGTGCCAGCAGCTTGGGGGGGCCGGAGACCCAGTACTTC. Encoded protein: CASSLGGPETQYF.